The rows below give T cell receptor beta chains drawn from one sample of a study of cytotoxic CD8 clonotypes in ibrutinib-treated CLL. The table came from immunoSEQ multiplex PCR; TCRdb's copy has only in-frame clones and leaves some out. The sample has about 24,000 clones, about 81% seen once. The sequences come from PBMCs, collected before ibrutinib treatment. The origin of the receptors is a human donor with chronic lymphocytic leukemia. Both conserved end residues are trimmed from each CDR3.

v_gene: TRBV10-3
len: 14
j_gene: TRBJ1-6
CDR3aa: AISESRTGTNSPLH

v_gene: TRBV10-3
len: 16
j_gene: TRBJ1-5
CDR3aa: AISDPSGTGGVNQPQH

v_gene: TRBV29-1
len: 13
j_gene: TRBJ2-1
CDR3aa: SVPDPWTSYNEQF

v_gene: TRBV28
len: 12
j_gene: TRBJ1-1
CDR3aa: ASSSGQGNTEAF

v_gene: TRBV7-9
len: 12
j_gene: TRBJ2-1
CDR3aa: AIRRFAAANEQF

v_gene: TRBV6-1
len: 11
j_gene: TRBJ1-2
CDR3aa: ASATGQDYGYT

v_gene: TRBV19
len: 11
j_gene: TRBJ2-7
CDR3aa: ASSFRDNYEQY

v_gene: TRBV10-3
len: 12
j_gene: TRBJ2-5
CDR3aa: AISVGLGQETQY

v_gene: TRBV4-3
len: 13
j_gene: TRBJ1-2
CDR3aa: ASSQARSGPRGYT

v_gene: TRBV7-8
len: 14
j_gene: TRBJ2-1
CDR3aa: ASSQGSGRFYNEQF

v_gene: TRBV7-2
len: 12
j_gene: TRBJ2-7
CDR3aa: ASSHRAGPYEQY

v_gene: TRBV6-5
len: 12
j_gene: TRBJ2-3
CDR3aa: ASQGVWGTDTQY

v_gene: TRBV18
len: 12
j_gene: TRBJ2-7
CDR3aa: ASSPGVGSYEQY

v_gene: TRBV28
len: 13
j_gene: TRBJ2-7
CDR3aa: ASRILAGAVHEQY

v_gene: TRBV7-9
len: 12
j_gene: TRBJ1-1
CDR3aa: ASGGNGRNTEAF

v_gene: TRBV30
len: 14
j_gene: TRBJ2-2
CDR3aa: AWSPGTLGNTGELF

v_gene: TRBV2
len: 13
j_gene: TRBJ1-1
CDR3aa: ASRGWSGMNTEAF

v_gene: TRBV7-2
len: 12
j_gene: TRBJ1-2
CDR3aa: ASSLERTGYGYT

v_gene: TRBV5-8
len: 9
j_gene: TRBJ1-5
CDR3aa: ASSLTMAQH

v_gene: TRBV6-1
len: 11
j_gene: TRBJ2-5
CDR3aa: ASSRDSKKTQY

v_gene: TRBV9
len: 11
j_gene: TRBJ1-1
CDR3aa: ASSVAVNTEAF

v_gene: TRBV6-1
len: 11
j_gene: TRBJ1-3
CDR3aa: ASSESGVVTIY

v_gene: TRBV18
len: 11
j_gene: TRBJ2-7
CDR3aa: ASSPGTSGEQY

v_gene: TRBV29-1
len: 12
j_gene: TRBJ2-2
CDR3aa: SGAGLAGSGELF

v_gene: TRBV4-1
len: 11
j_gene: TRBJ2-4
CDR3aa: ASSLPGGDIQY

v_gene: TRBV7-2
len: 12
j_gene: TRBJ1-1
CDR3aa: ASSLGLGNTEAF

v_gene: TRBV6-4
len: 13
j_gene: TRBJ2-1
CDR3aa: ASSITDRTYNEQF

v_gene: TRBV9
len: 13
j_gene: TRBJ2-3
CDR3aa: ASSVGTLSTDTQY

v_gene: TRBV5-4
len: 14
j_gene: TRBJ2-2
CDR3aa: ASSSAGGSHTGELF

v_gene: TRBV5-4
len: 18
j_gene: TRBJ2-6
CDR3aa: ASSLGFVSGAHSGANVLT

v_gene: TRBV11-2
len: 11
j_gene: TRBJ2-7
CDR3aa: ASSLTSGSEQY

v_gene: TRBV4-2
len: 12
j_gene: TRBJ2-1
CDR3aa: ASSQEGLIGEQF

v_gene: TRBV7-3
len: 11
j_gene: TRBJ1-1
CDR3aa: ASSLESGGEAF

v_gene: TRBV6-5
len: 12
j_gene: TRBJ2-3
CDR3aa: ASSYSTVQGGEY

v_gene: TRBV28
len: 10
j_gene: TRBJ2-7
CDR3aa: ASSPQHYEQY

v_gene: TRBV5-4
len: 16
j_gene: TRBJ2-5
CDR3aa: ASSGGVIGSGSLETQY

v_gene: TRBV29-1
len: 11
j_gene: TRBJ2-2
CDR3aa: SAGQQNTGELF

v_gene: TRBV27
len: 10
j_gene: TRBJ2-7
CDR3aa: ASSPTPYEQY

v_gene: TRBV6-5
len: 11
j_gene: TRBJ1-2
CDR3aa: ASSPGQSYGYT

v_gene: TRBV6-6
len: 12
j_gene: TRBJ2-5
CDR3aa: ASNRDRGGETQY

v_gene: TRBV25-1
len: 12
j_gene: TRBJ2-5
CDR3aa: ASSSPARGETQY

v_gene: TRBV6-1
len: 16
j_gene: TRBJ2-4
CDR3aa: ASSEYRGSGLAKNIQY

v_gene: TRBV11-2
len: 15
j_gene: TRBJ2-1
CDR3aa: ASSSVQGAVSYNEQF

v_gene: TRBV6-1
len: 15
j_gene: TRBJ1-6
CDR3aa: ASSARDRGSYNSPLH

v_gene: TRBV18
len: 12
j_gene: TRBJ2-7
CDR3aa: ASSPRTGEYEQY

v_gene: TRBV5-5
len: 11
j_gene: TRBJ1-1
CDR3aa: ASSLPGAAEAF

v_gene: TRBV7-9
len: 12
j_gene: TRBJ2-5
CDR3aa: ASSSSGSSETQY

v_gene: TRBV5-5
len: 12
j_gene: TRBJ2-7
CDR3aa: ASSSSGRGYEQY

v_gene: TRBV18
len: 13
j_gene: TRBJ1-2
CDR3aa: ASSPSLDRGNGYT

v_gene: TRBV4-1
len: 15
j_gene: TRBJ2-1
CDR3aa: ASSRGLAGGRGNEQF

v_gene: TRBV5-1
len: 13
j_gene: TRBJ1-1
CDR3aa: ASSPGGQENTEAF

v_gene: TRBV30
len: 12
j_gene: TRBJ2-3
CDR3aa: ARGLAGGTDTQY

v_gene: TRBV5-1
len: 14
j_gene: TRBJ1-3
CDR3aa: ASSYGLAGSGNTIY

v_gene: TRBV5-8
len: 13
j_gene: TRBJ2-3
CDR3aa: ASSSGLAGWDTQY

v_gene: TRBV6-6
len: 12
j_gene: TRBJ1-2
CDR3aa: ASSAEGAQYGYT

v_gene: TRBV29-1
len: 10
j_gene: TRBJ2-5
CDR3aa: SYPSLVGTQY

v_gene: TRBV5-1
len: 11
j_gene: TRBJ2-1
CDR3aa: ASSRELRSEQF

v_gene: TRBV6-5
len: 12
j_gene: TRBJ2-7
CDR3aa: ASRALAGDHEQY